Following are 22 T cell receptor beta chains from one sample sequenced in a study of STAT5B mutations in CD4+ large granular lymphocyte leukemia. Libraries were prepared by immunoSEQ multiplex PCR; TCRdb keeps only in-frame clonotypes and omits some of them. Seen here are roughly 30,000 clones, approximately 70% observed once, and the top ten hold less than 2.5%. The sample comprised CD4+ T cells from blood buffy coats. All receptors derive from a human donor in good health.

This clone was counted between two and nine times. The genes are TRBV4-2 and TRBJ2-3, with D possibly being TRBD2 (6 bases). The V gene's germline CDR1 is LGHNA and CDR2 YNFKEQ. The V end lost 0 bases, the J end lost 6 bases, and 10 bases lay between the germline ends. There are 14 residues in the CDR3. The CDR3 DNA reads as TGTGCCAGCAGCCAAGACGCGGACTATGATACGCAGTATTTT. Translating it yields CASSQDADYDTQYF.

The V call is TRBV5-1, the J call TRBJ1-1; 9 bases match TRBD1. V shed 0 bases and J 3 bases; nucleotides not matched to a gene: 9. The CDR3 spans 17 residues. Germline CDR1 SGHRS, CDR2 YFSETQ. This chain's CDR3 is CASSLGRQTGGDTEAFF. CDR3 DNA: TGCGCCAGCAGCTTGGGTAGGCAGACAGGGGGGGACACTGAAGCTTTCTTT. Variable domain in full (rest from reference TRBV5-1 and TRBJ1-1): KAGVTQTPRYLIKTRGQQVTLSCSPISGHRSVSWYQQTPGQGLQFLFEYFSETQRNKGNFPGRFSGRQFSNSRSEMNVSTLELGDSALYLCASSLGRQTGGDTEAFFGQGTRLTVV.

This rearrangement joins TRBV7-2 to TRBJ2-5; maybe TRBD1 (5 bases). The ends were cut back, 3 bases at V and 2 bases at J, with 16 bases in the middle. The germline V gene encodes CDR1 SGHTA and CDR2 FQGNSA. The CDR3 runs 16 residues. In DNA, the CDR3 is TGTGCCAGCAGCTTCGTGGGTAGGGGATCTCAAGAGACCCAGTACTTC. Its protein product is CASSFVGRGSQETQYF.

The V and J genes are TRBV4-2 and TRBJ1-5; weak D call: TRBD1 (5 bases). This CDR3 has 16 amino acids. Trimming removed 4 bases from V and 1 base from J, with 14 bases in between. The germline CDR1 and CDR2 sequences are LGHNA and YNFKEQ. The CDR3 spells CASSPLGGGSNQPQHF. In DNA, the CDR3 is TGTGCCAGCAGCCCCCTCGGCGGGGGAAGCAATCAGCCCCAGCATTTT.

This chain links TRBV7-2 with TRBJ2-3; 7 nucleotides align to TRBD1. The germline V gene has CDR1 SGHTA and CDR2 FQGNSA. Losses at the gene ends were 10 bases for V and 3 bases for J; bases not matched to a gene: 7. CDR3 size: 13 residues. Written as DNA, the CDR3 is TGTGCCACCCATTTGGACAGGACAGATACGCAGTATTTT. It specifies CATHLDRTDTQYF.

The chain employs TRBV10-3 and TRBJ1-5; 9 positions agree with TRBD1. The V and J ends lost 3 bases and 4 bases, in that order; junction bases with no gene match: 4. CDR3 length: 15 amino acids. The V gene's germline CDR1 is ENHRY and CDR2 SYGVKD. Here the CDR3 reads CAISDPGQGNQPQHF. The CDR3 DNA is TGTGCCATCAGTGACCCAGGACAGGGGAATCAGCCCCAGCATTTT.

The gene calls are TRBV5-4 and TRBJ2-7; 10 bases are a match to TRBD2. V gave up 4 bases and J gave up 2 bases; unmatched junction bases: 6. This CDR3 is 15 amino acids long. CDR1 and CDR2 (germline): SGHNT, YYREEE (reference sequence). The CDR3 DNA sequence: TGTGCCAGCAGCCCCGGGACTAGCGAAGCCTACGAGCAGTACTTC. This sequence encodes CASSPGTSEAYEQYF.

V usage is TRBV9 and J usage is TRBJ2-7; no clear D gene. The germline V and J ends were trimmed by 2 bases and 0 bases, with 12 bases remaining between them. This CDR3 spans 15 amino acids. Germline V CDR1 and CDR2: SGDLS, YYNGEE. CDR3 coding DNA: TGTGCCAGCAGCGTCACAGAGTGGGGCTCCTACGAGCAGTACTTC. It yields the protein CASSVTEWGSYEQYF.

The table lists this clone with a few counts. The chain couples TRBV6-5 to TRBJ1-5; the match to TRBD1 covers 7 bases. Germline assignment: CDR1 MNHEY and CDR2 SVGAGI. J was trimmed by 6 bases and V by 6 bases; bases with no gene match: 5. The CDR3 has 13 amino acids. The CDR3, as DNA: TGTGCCAGCAGATACAGGGGAGGTCAGCCCCAGCATTTT. Its translation: CASRYRGGQPQHF.

Here the CDR3 DNA reads TGTGCCAGTAGGGGTCCCCGCCCCCCAGAGACCCAGTACTTC. This translates into CASRGPRPPETQYF. This rearrangement joins TRBV19 to TRBJ2-5; D remains unclear. The CDR3 has 14 residues. Per germline, CDR1 LNHDA and CDR2 SQIVND (reference sequence). V gave up 6 bases and J gave up 4 bases, with 15 bases separating them.

V and J are TRBV15 and TRBJ2-2; D is uncertain. The CDR3 extends over 16 amino acids. V lost 2 bases, J lost 2 bases, and 12 bases lay in between. Per the germline V gene, CDR1 is LNHNV and CDR2 is YYDKDF (reference sequence). The CDR3, as DNA: TGTGCCACCAGCAGACTCGGATCCGTTAACACCGGGGAGCTGTTTTTT. Translation: CATSRLGSVNTGELFF.

The rearrangement links TRBV6-5 to TRBJ1-3; no clear D gene. The CDR3 extends over 14 amino acids. Germline lookup yields CDR1 MNHEY and CDR2 SVGAGI. With 2 bases removed from V and 0 bases from J, the gap between germline ends came to 5 bases. The CDR3 sequence: CASSYDNSGNTIYF. The CDR3 DNA reads as TGTGCCAGCAGTTACGACAACTCTGGAAACACCATATATTTT.

This chain joins TRBV29-1 and TRBJ1-1; D not certain. The germline CDR1 and CDR2 sequences are SQVTM and ANQGSEA. Trimming took 5 bases from V and 3 from J, leaving 4 bases between them. The CDR3 contains 10 residues. CDR3 residues: CSVRDTEAFF. CDR3 bases: TGCAGCGTTCGGGACACTGAAGCTTTCTTT.

V usage is TRBV7-2 and J usage is TRBJ2-5; no firm D call. CDR3 size: 15 residues. Between the trimmed V and J ends, which lost 1 base and 5 bases, there was a span of 14 bases. Germline values: CDR1 SGHTA, CDR2 FQGNSA. DNA of the CDR3: TGTGCCAGCAGCTTAGATTGGGGATCATGGGAGACCCAGTACTTC. Its translation is CASSLDWGSWETQYF.

As DNA, the CDR3 is TGTGCCAGTACCAAGACCTCCGGGACAAGAGGGAACACTGAAGCTTTCTTT. Encoded protein: CASTKTSGTRGNTEAFF. The V call is TRBV19, the J call TRBJ1-1, with D possibly TRBD1 on 6 matching bases. Germline-derived CDR1 and CDR2 are LNHDA and SQIVND (reference sequence). This CDR3 is 17 amino acids long. Trimming cost V 7 bases and J 1 base, with 22 bases left between them.

The chain is built from TRBV4-3 and TRBJ1-1; 10 bases agree with TRBD1. CDR1 and CDR2 (germline): LGHNA, YSLEER. V gave up 1 base and J gave up 6 bases; unmatched junction bases: 8. The CDR3 is 16 amino acids. The CDR3 DNA sequence: TGCGCCAGCAGCCAAGTTATGGACAGGGGGAGTGCTGAAGCTTTCTTT. Its translation: CASSQVMDRGSAEAFF.

V gene TRBV5-6 combines with J gene TRBJ2-1; D uncertain. The V end was cut by 1 base, the J end by 6 bases, with 14 bases between. CDR1 is SGHDT and CDR2 is YYEEEE in the germline V gene. CDR3 length: 15 residues. The DNA for the CDR3 is TGTGCCAGCAGCTTGCTCCCCGGGCTTAGCAATGAGCAGTTCTTC. It encodes CASSLLPGLSNEQFF.

The genes are TRBV5-1 and TRBJ2-5; maybe TRBD1 (5 bases). The germline CDR1 and CDR2 sequences are SGHRS and YFSETQ. The CDR3 loop spans 15 amino acids. Trimming stripped 0 bases from V and 2 bases from J, with 11 bases between. Here the CDR3 DNA reads TGCGCCAGCAGCTTGGATCCGGCAGGGCAAGAGACCCAGTACTTC. This sequence encodes CASSLDPAGQETQYF.

The genes are TRBV5-4 and TRBJ1-3; the D gene is possibly TRBD1 (5 bases). V was cut by 0 bases and J by 4 bases, with 11 bases left in between. CDR3 length equals 15 residues. Germline lookup yields CDR1 SGHNT and CDR2 YYREEE (reference sequence). This CDR3 reads CASSLDRPRGNTIYF. CDR3 in DNA: TGTGCCAGCAGCTTGGACAGGCCGAGAGGAAACACCATATATTTT.

J is TRBJ1-1 and V is TRBV5-1; maybe TRBD1 (5 bases). The CDR3 has 14 amino acids. With 1 base removed from V and 2 bases from J, the gap between germline ends came to 9 bases. Germline CDR1 and CDR2: SGHRS and YFSETQ. CDR3: CASSLLGENTEAFF. The CDR3 DNA sequence: TGCGCCAGCAGCTTGCTAGGGGAAAACACTGAAGCTTTCTTT.

The chain is built from TRBV7-9 and TRBJ1-4, with D possibly being TRBD1 (6 bases). From germline, CDR1 is SEHNR and CDR2 FQNEAQ (reference sequence). CDR3 length equals 14 residues. Deletions cut 5 bases from V and 7 bases from J, with 14 bases between. CDR3 coding DNA: TGTGCCAGCAGCCGGAGGCAGGGGTCTGAAAAACTGTTTTTT. This encodes CASSRRQGSEKLFF.

This clone has only one observation. The chain employs TRBV7-2 and TRBJ2-5; perhaps TRBD1 as D (6 bases). The V and J ends lost 3 bases and 3 bases respectively, with 14 bases between them. CDR1 is SGHTA, CDR2 FQGNSA, per germline. This CDR3 is built from 15 residues. The CDR3 coding sequence is TGTGCCAGCAGCTTGGGGGTCACAGGGAAAGAGACCCAGTACTTC. Protein: CASSLGVTGKETQYF.